These 8 T cell receptor beta chains originate from one sample sequenced in a study of read filtering for tumor transcriptome and immune sequencing. The library was built from roughly 400 ng RNA with molecular barcoded adaptors for alpha/delta and beta/gamma chains. MiXCR, applied by TCRdb to the reads, yields one record per CDR3 protein. The repertoire holds approximately 38,000 distinct CDR3 sequences, with roughly 15% as singletons. The sequencing input was a population of CD138-negative cells sorted from bone marrow. The receptors shown here come from a donor at least 40 years old with multiple myeloma.

Worth noting for this clonotype: One junction end disagrees with the germline gene, perhaps due to a read error. This chain uses TRBV7-9 with TRBJ2-1, with TRBD1 matching 7 bases. The CDR3 runs to 15 residues. In germline, CDR1 is SEHNR, CDR2 FQNEAQ (reference sequence). CDR3 nucleotides: TGTGCCGGCAGCCACAGGGGTATGACCCACAATGAGCAGTTCTTC. Protein: CAGSHRGMTHNEQFF.

The table lists this clonotype with many counts. The chain employs TRBV7-9 and TRBJ2-3, with D possibly being TRBD2 (6 bases). The CDR3 contains 18 residues. From germline, CDR1 is SEHNR and CDR2 FQNEAQ (reference sequence). V lost 5 bases and J 2 bases, leaving 23 bases between the germline ends. CDR3 residues: CASSALTAGYTDTDTQYF. The CDR3 bases are TGTGCCAGCAGCGCTCTGACCGCGGGGTATACAGACACAGATACGCAGTATTTT.

The CDR3 reads CSAEGLAGGTGELFF. CDR3 DNA: TGCAGTGCGGAGGGACTAGCGGGAGGTACCGGGGAGCTGTTTTTT. This rearrangement joins TRBV20-1 to TRBJ2-2; 15 nucleotides agree with TRBD2. The V segment lost 6 bases and the J segment 5 bases; nucleotides outside the gene matches: 4. Germline V CDR1 and CDR2: DFQATT, SNEGSKA (reference sequence). The length of the CDR3 is 15 residues.

This clonotype was counted at least ten times. The chain combines TRBV12-3 or TRBV12-4 with TRBJ2-7; D might be TRBD1 (5 bases). The CDR3 has 14 residues. Trimming took off 2 bases at V and 4 bases at J, with 12 bases between the two ends. CDR3 sequence reads: CASSLPDRDYEQYF. The CDR3 region has the DNA TGTGCCAGCAGTTTACCAGACAGAGATTACGAGCAGTACTTC.

In the case of this clonotype: A far larger clone is one nucleotide away, so this likely arose from a read error. The gene calls are TRBV6-6 and TRBJ2-4, with unresolved D. The DNA end lines up better with TRBJ2-1; the J call may be wrong. Germline CDR1 MNHNY, CDR2 SVGAGI (reference sequence). This CDR3 has 14 amino acids. The chain's CDR3 is CASSQRLPPREQFF. CDR3 nucleotides: TGTGCCAGCAGCCAAAGGCTCCCACCAAGGGAGCAGTTCTTC.

This clonotype has ten or more counts. The chain combines TRBV5-5 with TRBJ2-1; TRBD2 matches 9 bases. V gave up 0 bases and J gave up 4 bases; unmatched junction bases: 2. The CDR3 consists of 15 residues. The germline V gene encodes CDR1 SGHKS and CDR2 YYEKEE (reference sequence). The CDR3 nucleotides are TGTGCCAGCAGCTTGGCCCTAGCGGGGTACAATGAGCAGTTCTTC. Translated: CASSLALAGYNEQFF.

This clonotype was recorded at least ten times. An end of the junction differs from the germline gene, which may be a read error. The J gene is TRBJ1-6, the V gene TRBV4-3; possible D gene TRBD1, 5 bases. Germline V gives CDR1 LGHNA, CDR2 YSLEER. The CDR3 runs to 15 residues. Written as DNA, the CDR3 is TGCGCCAGCAGCCAAGAGCAGGGAAGGAATTCGCCCCTCCACTTT. Translated, it gives CASSQEQGRNSPLHF.

The CDR3: CASSSGTGGGNEQYF. The CDR3, as DNA: TGCGCCAGCAGCTCCGGGACAGGGGGCGGAAACGAGCAGTACTTC. The J gene is TRBJ2-7, the V gene TRBV5-1; 12 nucleotides match TRBD1. Germline CDR1 reads SGHRS; CDR2 reads YFSETQ. The CDR3 runs 15 residues. After removal of 3 bases from V and 5 bases from J, the junction contained 6 bases not matched to a gene.